The rows below give T cell receptor beta chains drawn from one sample of a study of cytomegalovirus exposure and HLA in healthy donors. The assay was immunoSEQ multiplex PCR, and TCRdb's table has in-frame clones only and misses some. The sample holds 150,000 to 200,000 clones, around 86% seen once. Sequenced sample: PBMCs. These receptors were collected from a man aged 25 to 45 in good health and CMV-seropositive. The conserved cysteine and the conserved F or W are not part of the CDR3 here.

cdr3_length: 14
v_call: TRBV18
cdr3_aa: ASSPPGGRSYNEQF

cdr3_length: 9
v_call: TRBV28
cdr3_aa: ASSLSTDEY

cdr3_length: 14
v_call: TRBV5-4
cdr3_aa: ASSLVRTGGVSGYT

cdr3_length: 13
v_call: TRBV6-5
cdr3_aa: ASSRLALTGDGYT

cdr3_length: 11
v_call: TRBV5-1
cdr3_aa: ASSQWNTGELF

cdr3_length: 9
v_call: TRBV20-1
cdr3_aa: SARLAHEQF

cdr3_length: 12
v_call: TRBV7-8
cdr3_aa: ASSLAPGDQPQH

cdr3_length: 9
v_call: TRBV29-1
cdr3_aa: SVEEGTEAF

cdr3_length: 16
v_call: TRBV27
cdr3_aa: ASSLSRTSGRHTGELF

cdr3_length: 11
v_call: TRBV6-5
cdr3_aa: ASARTAYNEQF

cdr3_length: 14
v_call: TRBV5-6
cdr3_aa: ASSFLAGGLQETQY